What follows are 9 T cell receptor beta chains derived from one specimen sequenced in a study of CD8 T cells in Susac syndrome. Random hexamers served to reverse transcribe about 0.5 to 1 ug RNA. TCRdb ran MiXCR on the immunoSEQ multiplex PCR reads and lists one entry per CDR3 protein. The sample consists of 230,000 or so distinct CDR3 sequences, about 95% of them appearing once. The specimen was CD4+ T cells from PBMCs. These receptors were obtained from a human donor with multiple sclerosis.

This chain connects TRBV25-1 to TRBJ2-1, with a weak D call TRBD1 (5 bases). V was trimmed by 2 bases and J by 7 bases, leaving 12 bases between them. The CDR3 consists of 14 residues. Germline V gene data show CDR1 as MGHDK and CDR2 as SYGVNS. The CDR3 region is CASSEPRVKNEQFF. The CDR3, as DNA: TGTGCCAGCAGTGAACCCAGGGTGAAGAATGAGCAGTTCTTC.

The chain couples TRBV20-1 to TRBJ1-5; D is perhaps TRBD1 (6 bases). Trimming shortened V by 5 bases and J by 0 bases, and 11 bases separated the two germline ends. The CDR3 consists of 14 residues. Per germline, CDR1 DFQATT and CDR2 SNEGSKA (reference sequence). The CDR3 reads CSAGTGFSNQPQHF. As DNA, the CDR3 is TGCAGTGCTGGAACAGGGTTTAGCAATCAGCCCCAGCATTTT.

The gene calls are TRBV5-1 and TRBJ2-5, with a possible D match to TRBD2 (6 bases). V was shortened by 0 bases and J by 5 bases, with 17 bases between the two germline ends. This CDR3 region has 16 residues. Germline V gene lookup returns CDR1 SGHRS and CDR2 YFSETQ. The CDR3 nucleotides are TGCGCCAGCAGCTTGGCTGGGCGGGGACTGGGGGAGACCCAGTACTTC. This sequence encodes CASSLAGRGLGETQYF.

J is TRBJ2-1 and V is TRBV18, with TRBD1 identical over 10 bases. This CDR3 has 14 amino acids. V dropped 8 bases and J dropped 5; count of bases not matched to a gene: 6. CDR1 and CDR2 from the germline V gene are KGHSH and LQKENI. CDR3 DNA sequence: TGTGCCAGCGAGGACAGGGGGGCGAACAATGAGCAGTTCTTC. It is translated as CASEDRGANNEQFF.

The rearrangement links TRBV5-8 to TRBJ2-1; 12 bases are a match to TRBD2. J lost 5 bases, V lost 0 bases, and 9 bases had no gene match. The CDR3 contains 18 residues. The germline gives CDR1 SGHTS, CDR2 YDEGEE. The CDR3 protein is CASSLELAGGRVNNEQFF. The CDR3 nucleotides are TGTGCCAGCAGCTTGGAACTAGCGGGAGGCCGTGTGAACAATGAGCAGTTCTTC.

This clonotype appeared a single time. In DNA, the CDR3 is TGTGCCAGCAGCAAGGCGGAGGGTAGTCGCTACGAACAGTACTTC. It yields the protein CASSKAEGSRYEQYF. This chain connects TRBV21-1 to TRBJ2-7; the D call in the table, TRBD2, was not verified against the DNA. TRBV21-1 is classified as a pseudogene. The CDR3 is made up of 15 amino acids.

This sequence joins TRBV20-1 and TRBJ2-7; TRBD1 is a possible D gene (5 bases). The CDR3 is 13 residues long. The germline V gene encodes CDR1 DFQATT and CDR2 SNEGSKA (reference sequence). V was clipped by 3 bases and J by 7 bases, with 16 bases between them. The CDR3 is CSASRQGSGEQYF. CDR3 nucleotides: TGCAGTGCTAGCCGGCAGGGAAGTGGTGAGCAGTACTTC.

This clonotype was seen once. For the CDR3, the DNA is TGTGCCAGCTCAGCGATCCCCCAAGAGACCCAGTACTTC. This gives the protein CASSAIPQETQYF. This chain connects TRBV18 to TRBJ2-5, with D unclear. Per germline, CDR1 KGHSH and CDR2 LQKENI. The CDR3 spans 13 residues. Deletions cut 5 bases from V and 1 base from J, with 8 bases between.

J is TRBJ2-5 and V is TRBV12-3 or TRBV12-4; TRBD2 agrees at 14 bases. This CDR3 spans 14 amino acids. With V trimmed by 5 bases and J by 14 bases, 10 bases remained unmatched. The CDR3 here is CASSHGLAGGLPYF. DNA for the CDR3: TGTGCCAGCAGTCATGGACTAGCGGGGGGTCTACCCTACTTC.